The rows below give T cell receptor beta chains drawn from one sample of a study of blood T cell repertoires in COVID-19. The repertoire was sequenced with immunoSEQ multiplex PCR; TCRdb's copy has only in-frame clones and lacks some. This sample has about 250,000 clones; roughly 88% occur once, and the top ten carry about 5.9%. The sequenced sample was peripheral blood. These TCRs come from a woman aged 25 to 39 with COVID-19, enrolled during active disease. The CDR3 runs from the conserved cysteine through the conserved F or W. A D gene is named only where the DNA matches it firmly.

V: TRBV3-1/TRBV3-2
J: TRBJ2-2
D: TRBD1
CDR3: CASSPGQGTGELFF

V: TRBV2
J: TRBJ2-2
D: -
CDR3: CASSEQGLNTGELFF

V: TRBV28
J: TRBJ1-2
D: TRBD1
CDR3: CASSIQGVSYGYTF

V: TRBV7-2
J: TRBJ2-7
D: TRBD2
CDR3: CASSQETSGGYEQYF

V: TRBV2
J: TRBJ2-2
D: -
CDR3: CASKIGGTTGELFF

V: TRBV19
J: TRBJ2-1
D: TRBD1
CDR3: CASRSRGDRGRLSSYNEQFF

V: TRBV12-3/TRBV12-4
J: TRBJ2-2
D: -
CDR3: CASSFEPGELFF

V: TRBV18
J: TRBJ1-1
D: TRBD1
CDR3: CASSLLGTGANTEAFF

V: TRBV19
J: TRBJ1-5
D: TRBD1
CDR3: CASSWQGDVPQHF

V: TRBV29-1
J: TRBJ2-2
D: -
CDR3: CSASVAGKNTGELFF

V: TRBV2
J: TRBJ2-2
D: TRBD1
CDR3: CASRQGLTGELFF

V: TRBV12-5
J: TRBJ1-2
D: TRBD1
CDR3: CASGPGQGLEGYTF

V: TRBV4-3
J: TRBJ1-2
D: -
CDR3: CASSQILGRDTYGYTF

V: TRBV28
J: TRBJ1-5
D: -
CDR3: CASSLFRGLNQPQHF

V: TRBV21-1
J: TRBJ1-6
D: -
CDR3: CASSKGEGVIGKGQGDNSPLHF

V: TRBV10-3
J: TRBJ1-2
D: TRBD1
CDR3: CAISPGQGANGYGYTF

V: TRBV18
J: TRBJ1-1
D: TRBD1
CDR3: CASSPERPGQGGAFF

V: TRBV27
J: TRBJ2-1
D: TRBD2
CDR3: CASSLQRGPYNEQFF

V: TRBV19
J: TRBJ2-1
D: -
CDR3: CASSIQMRNEQFF

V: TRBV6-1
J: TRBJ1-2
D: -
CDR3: CASSDREEGYGYTF

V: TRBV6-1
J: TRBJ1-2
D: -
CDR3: CASSGYRDTQNYGYTF

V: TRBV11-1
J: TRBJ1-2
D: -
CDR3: CASNLLRTSYGYTF

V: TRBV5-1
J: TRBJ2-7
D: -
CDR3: CASSFGLLSYEQYF

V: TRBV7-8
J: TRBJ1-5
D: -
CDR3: CASSLVRVANQPQHF

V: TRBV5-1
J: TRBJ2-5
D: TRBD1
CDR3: CASSRSGTEETQYF

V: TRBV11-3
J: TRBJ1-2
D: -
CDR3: CASSISGVAYGYTF

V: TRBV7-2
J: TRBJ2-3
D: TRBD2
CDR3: CASSLDSGGSTDTQYF

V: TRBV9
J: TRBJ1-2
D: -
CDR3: CASSSSWGGNIYGYTF